The T cell receptor (beta chain) under discussion was sequenced for a study of T cell clonality in common variable immunodeficiency. Study-level points and caveats: TCRbeta clonality was increased in CVID versus healthy controls.

The data were produced by immunoSEQ multiplex PCR, yet TCRdb's version contains in-frame clones alone and is incomplete. The sample gives about 42,000 clones, none seen only once, and the top ten clones hold 2% to 2.5%. The table lists this clone with many counts. No antigen is known for it. The read ends 3 residues shy of where the CDR3 ends; the end is completed using the germline J gene. The V end lost 5 bases, the J end lost 0 bases, and 10 bases lay between the germline ends. The germline V gene encodes CDR1 SGHTA and CDR2 FQGNSA. This CDR3 has 14 amino acids. Donors gave roughly 4.5 to 8.5 ml heparinized peripheral whole blood.

Input material: peripheral blood mononuclear cells. The clonotype was recovered from a person between 18 and 75 years old in good health. J is TRBJ1-1 and V is TRBV7-2, with D possibly TRBD1 on 5 matching bases. This CDR3 is CASSPQVMNTEAFF. The sequenced CDR3 bases are TGTGCCAGCAGCCCACAGGTGATGAACACTGAA.